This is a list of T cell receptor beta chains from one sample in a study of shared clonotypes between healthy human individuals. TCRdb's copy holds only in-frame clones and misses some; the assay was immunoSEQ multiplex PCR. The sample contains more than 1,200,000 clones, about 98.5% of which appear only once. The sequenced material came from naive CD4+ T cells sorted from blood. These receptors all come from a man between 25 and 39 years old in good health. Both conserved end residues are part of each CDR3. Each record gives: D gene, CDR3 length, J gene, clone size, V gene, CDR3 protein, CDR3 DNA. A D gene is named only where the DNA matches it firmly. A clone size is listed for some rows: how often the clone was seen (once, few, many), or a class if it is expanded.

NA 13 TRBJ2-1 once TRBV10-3 CAISGDRENEQFF TGTGCCATCAGTGGTGACAGAGAAAATGAGCAGTTCTTC
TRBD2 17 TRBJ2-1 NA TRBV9 CASSSDSGSVFYNEQFF TGTGCCAGCAGCTCAGACAGCGGGAGTGTCTTCTACAATGAGCAGTTCTTC
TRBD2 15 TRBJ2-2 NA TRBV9 CASSRTSVRTGELFF TGTGCCAGCAGCCGGACTAGCGTTCGTACCGGGGAGCTGTTTTTT
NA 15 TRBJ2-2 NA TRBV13 CASSFHRTNTGELFF TGTGCCAGCAGCTTTCACAGGACGAACACCGGGGAGCTGTTTTTT
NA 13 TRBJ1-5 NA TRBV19 CASSHRRLQPQHF TGTGCCAGTAGCCACAGGAGGCTTCAGCCCCAGCATTTT
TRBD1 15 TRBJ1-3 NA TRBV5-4 CASSSQGVPGNTIYF TGTGCCAGCAGCTCCCAGGGGGTCCCAGGAAACACCATATATTTT
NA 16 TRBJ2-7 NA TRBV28 CASSFVGPGSSYEQYF TGTGCCAGCAGTTTTGTTGGGCCGGGCTCTTCCTACGAGCAGTACTTC
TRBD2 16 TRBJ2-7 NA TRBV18 CASSPPVVAGRYEQYF TGTGCCAGCTCACCACCCGTGGTAGCGGGTAGGTACGAGCAGTACTTC
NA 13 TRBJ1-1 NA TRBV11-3 CASSLESNTEAFF TGTGCCAGCAGCTTAGAATCTAACACTGAAGCTTTCTTT
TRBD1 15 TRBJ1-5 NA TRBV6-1 CASSLGTGNNQPQHF TGTGCCAGCAGCTTAGGGACAGGGAACAATCAGCCCCAGCATTTT
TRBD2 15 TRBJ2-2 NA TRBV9 CASSGLAVNTGELFF TGTGCCAGCAGCGGACTAGCGGTTAACACCGGGGAGCTGTTTTTT
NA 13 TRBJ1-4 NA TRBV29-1 CSVKGVNDEKLFF TGCAGCGTCAAGGGGGTCAATGATGAAAAACTGTTTTTT
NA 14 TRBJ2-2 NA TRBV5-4 CASSSLTGAGELFF TGTGCCAGCAGCTCGCTAACTGGGGCCGGGGAGCTGTTTTTT
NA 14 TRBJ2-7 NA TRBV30 CAWSTLRSSYEQYF TGTGCCTGGAGTACCCTCAGGAGCTCCTACGAGCAGTACTTC
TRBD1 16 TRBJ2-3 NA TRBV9 CASSVYVGQDTDTQYF TGTGCCAGCAGCGTATATGTGGGACAGGACACAGATACGCAGTATTTT
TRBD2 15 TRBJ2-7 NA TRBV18 CASSPLAGGGDEQYF TGTGCCAGCTCACCGTTAGCGGGAGGGGGTGACGAGCAGTACTTC
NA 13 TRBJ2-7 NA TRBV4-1 CASSQEGNYEQYF TGCGCCAGCAGCCAGGAAGGAAATTACGAGCAGTACTTC
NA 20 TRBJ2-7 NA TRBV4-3 CASSQDLLGPLSGISYEQYF TGCGCCAGCAGCCAAGATCTGCTGGGGCCACTTAGCGGAATCTCCTACGAGCAGTACTTC
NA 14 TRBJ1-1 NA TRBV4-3 CASSRSGGLTEAFF TGCGCCAGCAGCCGGAGTGGGGGGCTGACTGAAGCTTTCTTT
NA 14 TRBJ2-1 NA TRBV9 CASSVVQTYGEQFF TGTGCCAGCAGCGTAGTCCAGACGTACGGTGAGCAGTTCTTC
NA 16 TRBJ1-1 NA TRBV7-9 CASSLVRGGGDTEAFF TGTGCCAGCAGCTTAGTAAGGGGGGGAGGTGACACTGAAGCTTTCTTT
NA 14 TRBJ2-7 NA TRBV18 CASSPRQGRNEQYF TGTGCCAGCTCACCACGGCAGGGAAGGAACGAGCAGTACTTC
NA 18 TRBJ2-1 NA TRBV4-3 CASSPDELKALGYNEQFF TGCGCCAGCAGCCCCGACGAATTAAAAGCCCTGGGGTACAATGAGCAGTTCTTC
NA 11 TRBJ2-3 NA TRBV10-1 CASGTTDTQYF TGCGCCAGCGGAACCACAGATACGCAGTATTTT
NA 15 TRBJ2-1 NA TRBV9 CASSVVPGRSNEQFF TGTGCCAGCAGCGTAGTACCGGGACGGAGTAATGAGCAGTTCTTC
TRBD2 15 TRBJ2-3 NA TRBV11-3 CASSLSSGNTDTQYF TGTGCCAGCAGCTTGAGTAGCGGGAACACAGATACGCAGTATTTT
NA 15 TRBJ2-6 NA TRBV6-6 CASSTQGSGANVLTF TGTGCCAGCAGTACGCAGGGTTCTGGGGCCAACGTCCTGACTTTC
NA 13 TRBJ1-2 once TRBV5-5 CASSWGGSYGYTF TGTGCCAGCAGCTGGGGGGGCAGCTATGGCTACACCTTC
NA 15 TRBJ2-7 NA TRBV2 CASSVRDTGPYEQYF TGTGCCAGCAGTGTGCGTGACACCGGTCCCTACGAGCAGTACTTC
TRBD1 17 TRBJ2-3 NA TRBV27 CASSLPSGTGRADTQYF TGTGCCAGCAGTTTACCTTCCGGGACAGGGAGAGCAGATACGCAGTATTTT
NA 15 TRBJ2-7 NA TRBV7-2 CASSLVDYSAYEQYF TGTGCCAGCAGCTTAGTTGACTACTCAGCCTACGAGCAGTACTTC
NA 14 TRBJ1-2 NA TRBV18 CASSPARENYGYTF TGTGCCAGCTCACCTGCGAGGGAGAACTATGGCTACACCTTC
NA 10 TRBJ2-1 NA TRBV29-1 CSVGGRTPFF TGCAGCGTCGGAGGGCGGACGCCGTTCTTC
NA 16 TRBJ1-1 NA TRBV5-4 CASSLQGNPPNTEAFF TGTGCCAGCAGCTTGCAGGGGAATCCCCCTAACACTGAAGCTTTCTTT
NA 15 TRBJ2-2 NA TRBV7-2 CASSLVPARGGELFF TGTGCCAGCAGCTTAGTACCGGCCCGAGGCGGGGAGCTGTTTTTT
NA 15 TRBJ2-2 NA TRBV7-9 CASSSRAENTGELFF TGTGCCAGCAGCTCACGGGCGGAGAACACCGGGGAGCTGTTTTTT
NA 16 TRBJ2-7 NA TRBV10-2 CASKVAPGPGPHEQYF TGCGCCAGCAAAGTGGCCCCGGGACCCGGACCTCACGAGCAGTACTTC
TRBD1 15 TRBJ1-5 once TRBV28 CASTLIQGIRQPQHF TGTGCCAGCACCCTAATACAGGGGATAAGGCAGCCCCAGCATTTT
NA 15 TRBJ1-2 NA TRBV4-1 CASSSPTRVPYGYTF TGCGCCAGCAGCTCCCCCACACGGGTGCCTTATGGCTACACCTTC
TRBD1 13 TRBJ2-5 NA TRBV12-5 CASAQSQGGTQYF TGTGCTAGTGCCCAATCACAGGGGGGGACCCAGTACTTC
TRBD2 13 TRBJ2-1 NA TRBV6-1 CASSSGRDNEQFF TGTGCCAGCAGTAGCGGGAGGGACAATGAGCAGTTCTTC